This T cell receptor beta chain was identified during a study of response to subunit inactivated influenza vaccine (dated 2018 in TCRdb). Regarding the complete study: Deep quantitative T cell receptor repertoire profiling was used in the study to track responses to a trivalent subunit inactivated influenza vaccine. What the study reported, not specific to this receptor: The authors proposed that each seasonal influenza vaccination may bring in only a limited number of new T cells.

Libraries were made using RT-PCR. The listed sequencing device is Illumina HiSeq 2500. TCRdb's own reprocessing of the public reads used fastp at Q25 and MiXCR and kept productive beta chains. Every entry covers one CDR3 protein and lists the most common genes and DNA from its rows. This sample gives more than 450,000 distinct CDR3 sequences in total; approximately 12% of them show up just once. Together, the top ten hold about 9.4% of the sample. V and J are truncated by 0 bases and 7 bases respectively, leaving an intervening sequence of 10 bases. Counted from cysteine to phenylalanine, this CDR3 has 14 amino acids. Kept here is only the CDR3 DNA, which spans 42 bases and is read in frame from base 1. CDR1 and CDR2, per the germline V gene, are SGHTA and FQGNSA. This clonotype has a handful of counts. The target of this receptor is not known. The sample holds no much larger clone one base away, and base qualities are not on file.

This receptor was identified in a man aged 45 to 65 who received an inactivated influenza vaccine. Donor details come from another sample of the same person, matched by shared clones. Source: PBMCs from blood, taken on the day of vaccination. The V and J segments used are TRBV7-2 and TRBJ2-1; the D gene lacks a confident call. The nucleotide sequence reads as follows: TGTGCCAGCAGCTTAGCTACCTACGCTAATGAGCAGTTCTTC. This gives the protein CASSLATYANEQFF. Where the CDR3 stops, the reference TRBV7-2 and TRBJ2-1 genes take over; the full variable domain is GAGVSQSPSNKVTEKGKDVELRCDPISGHTALYWYRQSLGQGLEFLIYFQGNSAPDKSGLPSDRFSAERTGGSVSTLTIQRTQQEDSAVYLCASSLATYANEQFFGPGTRLTVL.